The source of this T cell receptor beta chain is a study of a mutant IDH1 vaccine in newly diagnosed glioma. Assay used: immunoSEQ multiplex PCR; TCRdb lists only in-frame clones, some missing. The sample lists approximately 50,000 clones; less than 90% were seen once. J was trimmed by 8 bases and V by 8 bases; bases with no gene match: 8. The germline CDR1 and CDR2 sequences are SNHLY and FYNNEI. The CDR3 loop spans 15 amino acids. Notes on the study in general: It seemed that pseudoprogression was not linked to changes in the top peripheral T cell clonotypes.

Documented time point: week 47, end of study. Every vaccine dose comprised 300 ug of mutant IDH1 20-mer peptide plus topical imiquimod. This clone was detected only once. Antigen specificity is unknown. The sequences come from PBMCs, collected from a glioma patient whose treatment included an IDH1 peptide vaccine. This sequence was found in a woman between 50 and 59 years old with glioma. V gene TRBV2 combines with J gene TRBJ2-1; 14 bases fit TRBD2. CDR3 coding DNA: TGTGCCAGCCGAACGGGACTAGCGGGGGTCCATGAGCAGTTCTTC. Encoded protein: CASRTGLAGVHEQFF. The variable domain in full, with the rest retrieved from reference TRBV2 and TRBJ2-1, is EPEVTQTPSHQVTQMGQEVILRCVPISNHLYFYWYRQILGQKVEFLVSFYNNEISEKSEIFDDQFSVERPDGSNFTLKIRSTKLEDSAMYFCASRTGLAGVHEQFFGPGTRLTVL.